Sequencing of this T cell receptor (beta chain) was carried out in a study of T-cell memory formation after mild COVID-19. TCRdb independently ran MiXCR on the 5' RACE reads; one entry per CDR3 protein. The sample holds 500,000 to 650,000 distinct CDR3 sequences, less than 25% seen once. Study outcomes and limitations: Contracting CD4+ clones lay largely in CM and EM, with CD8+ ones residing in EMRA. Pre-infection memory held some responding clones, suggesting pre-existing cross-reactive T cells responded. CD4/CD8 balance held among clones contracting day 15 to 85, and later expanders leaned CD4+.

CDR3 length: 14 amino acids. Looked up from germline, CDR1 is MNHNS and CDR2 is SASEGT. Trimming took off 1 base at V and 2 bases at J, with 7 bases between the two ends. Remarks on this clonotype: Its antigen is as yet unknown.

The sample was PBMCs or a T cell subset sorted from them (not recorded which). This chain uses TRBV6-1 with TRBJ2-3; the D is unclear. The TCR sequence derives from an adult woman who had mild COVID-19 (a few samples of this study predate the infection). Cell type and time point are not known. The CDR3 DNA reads TGTGCCAGCAGTGAAGTTAAGTACACAGATACGCAGTATTTT. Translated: CASSEVKYTDTQYF.